The rows below give T cell receptor beta chains drawn from one sample of a study of kidney transplant recipient with SARS-CoV-2 infection. MiXCR was run by TCRdb on the reads, yielding one entry per CDR3 protein. The sample carries fewer than 250,000 distinct CDR3 sequences, around 26% recorded once. The material was a blood sample, obtained at baseline and between days 110 and 120 from a kidney transplant recipient. These receptors all stem from a young adult male patient who had COVID-19 and was a kidney transplant recipient. Some T cells here may be from the graft donor. Each CDR3 is given with its conserved first and last residue. Fields, in order: clone size, J gene, D gene, V gene, CDR3 DNA, CDR3 protein. The D gene is left open where the match is weak. A row's size may be missing; if present it is once, few, many or a size class.

many TRBJ1-2 TRBD1 TRBV9 TGTGCCAGCAGCGTAGAGACAGGGACCTATGGCTACACCTTC CASSVETGTYGYTF
NA TRBJ2-1 NA TRBV19 TGTGCCAGTAGTCCCTGGACGGGTGAGCAGTTCTTC CASSPWTGEQFF
many TRBJ2-5 NA TRBV15 TGTGCCACCAGCAGAGATAACGGGGAAGAGACCCAGTACTTC CATSRDNGEETQYF
many TRBJ1-2 TRBD1 TRBV30 TGTGCCTGGAAATCCCGGAGACAGGGGGCGCGTAGCTATGGCTACACCTTC CAWKSRRQGARSYGYTF
many TRBJ2-7 NA TRBV9 TGTGCCAGCAGCCCGGGACCGATAGACTACGAGCAGTACTTC CASSPGPIDYEQYF
many TRBJ2-7 NA TRBV7-3 TGTGCCAGCAGCTTTGCGGGCACCTACGAGCAGTACTTC CASSFAGTYEQYF
many TRBJ2-5 NA TRBV3-2 TGTGCCAGCAGCCAAGTTTCTAGCGTCGGGACCCAGTACTTC CASSQVSSVGTQYF
many TRBJ1-2 NA TRBV7-8 TGTGCCAGCAGCAGGGGTGGGTTTACCCGAAAGACCTATGGCTACACCTTC CASSRGGFTRKTYGYTF
many TRBJ2-5 NA TRBV6-2/TRBV6-3 TGTGCCAGCAGTTACACAGGACACCTCCAAGAGACCCAGTACTTC CASSYTGHLQETQYF
many TRBJ1-1 NA TRBV3-1 TGTGCCAGCAGCGGAGACTTTCCCATTTCAATTCGCACTGAAGCTTTCTTT CASSGDFPISIRTEAFF
many TRBJ2-7 NA TRBV4-1 TGCGCCAGCAGCCCGCAACCGGTCTCTAGCTCCTACGAGCAGTACTTC CASSPQPVSSSYEQYF
NA TRBJ2-3 NA TRBV6-6 TGTGTCAGCAGTCCCACTACACCACCCACAGATACGCAGTATTTT CVSSPTTPPTDTQYF
many TRBJ1-4 NA TRBV4-2 TGTGCCAGCAGCCAAGAACCGGCAGGGGTAGGACTGGACGAAAAACTGTTTTTT CASSQEPAGVGLDEKLFF
many TRBJ1-6 NA TRBV10-3 TGTGCCATCAGTGTTCTGAGCTCCTATAATTCACCCCTCCACTTT CAISVLSSYNSPLHF
once TRBJ2-4 TRBD1 TRBV20-1 TGCGGTGCTAGGAATCCGGGACAGGGGACCAAAAACATTCAGTACTTC CGARNPGQGTKNIQYF
many TRBJ1-4 NA TRBV6-6 TGTGCCAGCAGTTACTCTGCAGGTTTAAATGAAAAACTGTTTTTT CASSYSAGLNEKLFF
few TRBJ2-2 NA TRBV3-1 TGTGCCAGCAGCCGCTGCGGTCCCATTTCAGGCTTGACCGGGGAGCTGTTTTTT CASSRCGPISGLTGELFF
few TRBJ2-7 NA TRBV11-2 TGTGCCAGCAGCTTAGGTGACCGCTACTACTACGAGCAGTACTTC CASSLGDRYYYEQYF
NA TRBJ2-6 NA TRBV20-1 TGCAGTGCCTCCGGGTATCCTAGCTCTGGGGCCAACGTCCGGACTTTC CSASGYPSSGANVRTF
NA TRBJ2-3 NA TRBV5-4 TGTGCCGGCAGCCAAACGAAGACGGCTAGCACAGATACGCAGTATTTT CAGSQTKTASTDTQYF
many TRBJ1-2 NA TRBV3-1 TGTGCCAGCAGCTGTCAAACCACCCTTCGAAAGACCTATGGCTACACCTTC CASSCQTTLRKTYGYTF
NA TRBJ2-2 NA TRBV11-2 TGTGCCAGCGGCTTAGGAGGTGACGGGGGAGGTACCGGGGAGCTGTTTTTT CASGLGGDGGGTGELFF
many TRBJ1-2 NA TRBV19 TGTGCCAGTAGTGAGCCTGCGACAAATCGAAAGACCTATGGCTACACCTTC CASSEPATNRKTYGYTF
many TRBJ1-2 NA TRBV19 TGTGCCAGTAGTTTGGGAGCGGGCGAACCTCACTATGGCTACACCTTC CASSLGAGEPHYGYTF
many TRBJ2-3 NA TRBV7-9 TGTGCCAGCAGCTTATTAGGACCCAGCACAGATACGCAGTATTTT CASSLLGPSTDTQYF
many TRBJ1-4 TRBD1 TRBV20-1 TGCAGTGCAATGACAGGGTTTGATGAAAAACTGTTTTTT CSAMTGFDEKLFF
many TRBJ1-3 TRBD1 TRBV27 TGTGCCAGCAGTTTAGGGGACAGCCTCCCGAACTCCTCTGGAAACACCATATATTTT CASSLGDSLPNSSGNTIYF
few TRBJ2-3 TRBD2 TRBV7-9 TGTGCCAGCGCTGGACTAGCGGGAGAGGCAGATACGCAGTATTTT CASAGLAGEADTQYF
many TRBJ1-2 NA TRBV27 TGTGCCAGCAGTCCCCGGGTTGAAGTCTATGGCTACACCTTC CASSPRVEVYGYTF
many TRBJ2-3 NA TRBV12-5 TGTGCTAGTGTCGAGCGTAACACAGATACGCAGTATTTT CASVERNTDTQYF
many TRBJ2-6 NA TRBV28 TGTGCCAGCAGTTTAGGGGGCCCTGGGGCCAACGTCCTGACTTTC CASSLGGPGANVLTF
few TRBJ2-3 NA TRBV20-1 TGCAGTGCTAGAGGTCCGGAGGGCGGGGCAGATACGCAGTATTTT CSARGPEGGADTQYF
NA TRBJ2-3 TRBD1 TRBV18 TGTGCCAGCTCACCATCGGGACAGCGTGCCCCCAAAGATACGCAGTATTTT CASSPSGQRAPKDTQYF